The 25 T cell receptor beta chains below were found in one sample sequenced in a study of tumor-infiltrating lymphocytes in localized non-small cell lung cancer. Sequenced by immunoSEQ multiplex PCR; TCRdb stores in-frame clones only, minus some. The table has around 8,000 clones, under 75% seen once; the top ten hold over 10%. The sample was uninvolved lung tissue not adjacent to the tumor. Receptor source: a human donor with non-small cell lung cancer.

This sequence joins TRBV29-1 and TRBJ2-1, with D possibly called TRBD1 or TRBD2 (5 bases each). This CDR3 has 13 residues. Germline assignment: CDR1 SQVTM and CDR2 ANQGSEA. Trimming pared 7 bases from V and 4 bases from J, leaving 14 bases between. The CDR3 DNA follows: TGCAGCGCCCGGGACGGAAGTTACAATGAGCAGTTCTTC. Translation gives CSARDGSYNEQFF.

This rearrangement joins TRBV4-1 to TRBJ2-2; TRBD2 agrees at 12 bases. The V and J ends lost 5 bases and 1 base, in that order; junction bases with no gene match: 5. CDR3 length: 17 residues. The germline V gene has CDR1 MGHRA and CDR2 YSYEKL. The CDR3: CASSYTTSGGNTGELFF. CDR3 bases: TGCGCCAGCAGCTATACGACTAGCGGGGGGAACACCGGGGAGCTGTTTTTT.

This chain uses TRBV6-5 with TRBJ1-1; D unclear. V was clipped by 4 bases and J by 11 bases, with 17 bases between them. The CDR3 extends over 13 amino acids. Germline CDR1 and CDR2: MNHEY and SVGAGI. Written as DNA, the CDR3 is TGTGCCAGCAGTTTAGCGACTGATTTAATGGCTTTCTTT. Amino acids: CASSLATDLMAFF.

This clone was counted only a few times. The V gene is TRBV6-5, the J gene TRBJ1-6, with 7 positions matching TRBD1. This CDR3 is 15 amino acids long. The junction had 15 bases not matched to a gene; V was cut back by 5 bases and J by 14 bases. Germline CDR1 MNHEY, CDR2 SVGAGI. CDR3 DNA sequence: TGTGCCAGCAGTCCGGACAGGCGACCACTCGGAACCCTCCACTTT. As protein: CASSPDRRPLGTLHF.

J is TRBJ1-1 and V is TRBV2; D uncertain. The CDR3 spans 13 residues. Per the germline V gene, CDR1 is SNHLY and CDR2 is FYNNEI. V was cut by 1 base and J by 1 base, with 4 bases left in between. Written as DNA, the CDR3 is TGTGCCAGCAGTGAAGTAAGGAACACTGAAGCTTTCTTT. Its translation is CASSEVRNTEAFF.

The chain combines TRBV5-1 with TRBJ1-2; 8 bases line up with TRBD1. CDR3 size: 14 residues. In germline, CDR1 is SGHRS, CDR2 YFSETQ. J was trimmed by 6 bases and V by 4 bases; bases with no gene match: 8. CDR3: CASSPDAGGDGYTF. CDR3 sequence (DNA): TGCGCCAGCAGCCCAGACGCAGGGGGCGATGGCTACACCTTC.

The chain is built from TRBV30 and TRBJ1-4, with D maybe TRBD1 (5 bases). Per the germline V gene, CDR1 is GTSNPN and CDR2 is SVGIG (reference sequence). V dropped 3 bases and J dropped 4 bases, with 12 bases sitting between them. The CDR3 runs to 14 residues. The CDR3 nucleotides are TGTGCCTGGAGCCCGGGACGGTTTAATGAAAAACTGTTTTTT. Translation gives CAWSPGRFNEKLFF.

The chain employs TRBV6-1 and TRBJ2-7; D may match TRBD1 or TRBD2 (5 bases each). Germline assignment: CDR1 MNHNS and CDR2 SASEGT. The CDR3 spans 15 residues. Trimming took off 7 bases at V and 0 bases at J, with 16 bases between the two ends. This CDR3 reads CASTPGHSVSYEQYF. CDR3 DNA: TGTGCCAGCACCCCGGGGCACTCAGTCTCCTACGAGCAGTACTTC.

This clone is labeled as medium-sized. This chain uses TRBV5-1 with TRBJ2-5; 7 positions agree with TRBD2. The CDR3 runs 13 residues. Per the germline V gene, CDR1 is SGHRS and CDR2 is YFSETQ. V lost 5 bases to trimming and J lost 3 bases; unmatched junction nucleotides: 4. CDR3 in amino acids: CASRGGGEETQYF. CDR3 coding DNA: TGCGCCAGCAGAGGCGGGGGAGAAGAGACCCAGTACTTC.

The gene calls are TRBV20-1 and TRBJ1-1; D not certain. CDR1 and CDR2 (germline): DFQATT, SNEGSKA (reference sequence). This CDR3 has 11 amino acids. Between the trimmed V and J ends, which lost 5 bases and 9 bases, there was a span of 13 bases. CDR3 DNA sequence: TGCAGTGCTGCCTCTTCGGCCAAAGCTTTCTTT. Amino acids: CSAASSAKAFF.

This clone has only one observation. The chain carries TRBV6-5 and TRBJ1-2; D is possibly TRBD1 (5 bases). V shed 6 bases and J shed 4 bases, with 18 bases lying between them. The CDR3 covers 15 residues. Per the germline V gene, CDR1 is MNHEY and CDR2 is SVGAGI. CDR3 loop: CASRVNQGAVYGYTF. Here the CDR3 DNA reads TGTGCCAGCAGAGTGAATCAGGGTGCTGTCTATGGCTACACCTTC.

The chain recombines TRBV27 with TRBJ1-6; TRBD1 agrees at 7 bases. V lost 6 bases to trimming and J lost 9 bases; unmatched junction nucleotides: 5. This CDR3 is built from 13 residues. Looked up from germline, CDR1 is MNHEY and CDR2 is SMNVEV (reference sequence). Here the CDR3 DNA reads TGTGCCAGCAGCCCCGACAGGGCTTCACCCCTCCACTTT. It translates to CASSPDRASPLHF.

The CDR3 is CSVSRGNMNTEAFF. CDR3 nucleotides: TGCAGCGTCTCACGGGGAAACATGAACACTGAAGCTTTCTTT. The chain links TRBV29-1 to TRBJ1-1; D remains ambiguous. The CDR3 covers 14 residues. CDR1 and CDR2 (germline): SQVTM, ANQGSEA. The germline V and J ends were trimmed by 6 bases and 0 bases, with 14 bases remaining between them.

CDR3 protein: CASAQGAVGYTF. The CDR3 region has the DNA TGTGCCTCTGCACAGGGGGCAGTTGGCTACACCTTC. The chain couples TRBV30 to TRBJ1-2; 9 bases align to TRBD1. The CDR3 has 12 residues. The germline V gene has CDR1 GTSNPN and CDR2 SVGIG (reference sequence). The trim removed 7 bases at V and 7 bases at J, leaving 7 bases unmatched.

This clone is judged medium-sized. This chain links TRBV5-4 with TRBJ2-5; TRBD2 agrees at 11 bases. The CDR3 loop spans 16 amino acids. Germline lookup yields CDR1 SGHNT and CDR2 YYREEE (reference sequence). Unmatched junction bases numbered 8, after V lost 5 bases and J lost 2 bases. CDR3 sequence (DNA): TGTGCCAGCAGTCCTACTAGCGGGGGCCGACAAGAGACCCAGTACTTC. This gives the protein CASSPTSGGRQETQYF. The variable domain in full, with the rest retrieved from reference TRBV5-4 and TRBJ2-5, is ETGVTQSPTHLIKTRGQQVTLRCSSQSGHNTVSWYQQALGQGPQFIFQYYREEENGRGNFPPRFSGLQFPNYSSELNVNALELDDSALYLCASSPTSGGRQETQYFGPGTRLLVL.

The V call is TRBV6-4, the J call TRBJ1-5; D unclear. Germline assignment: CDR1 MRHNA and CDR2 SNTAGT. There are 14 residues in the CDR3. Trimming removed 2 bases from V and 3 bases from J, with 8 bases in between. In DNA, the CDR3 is TGTGCCAGCAGTGACCAATCAGACAATCAGCCCCAGCATTTT. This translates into CASSDQSDNQPQHF.

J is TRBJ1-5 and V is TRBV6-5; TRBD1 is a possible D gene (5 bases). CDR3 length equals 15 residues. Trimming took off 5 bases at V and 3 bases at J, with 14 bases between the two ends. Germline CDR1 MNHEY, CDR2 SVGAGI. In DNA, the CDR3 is TGTGCCAGCAGTGCCGGGGGAGTAGACAATCAGCCCCAGCATTTT. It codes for CASSAGGVDNQPQHF.

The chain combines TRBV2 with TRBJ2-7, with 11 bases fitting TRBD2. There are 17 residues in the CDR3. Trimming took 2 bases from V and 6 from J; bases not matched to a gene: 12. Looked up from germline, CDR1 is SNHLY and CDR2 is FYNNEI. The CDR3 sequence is CASSERSLAGGLSEQYF. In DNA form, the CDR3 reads TGTGCCAGCAGTGAAAGGAGTCTAGCGGGGGGTCTATCCGAGCAGTACTTC.

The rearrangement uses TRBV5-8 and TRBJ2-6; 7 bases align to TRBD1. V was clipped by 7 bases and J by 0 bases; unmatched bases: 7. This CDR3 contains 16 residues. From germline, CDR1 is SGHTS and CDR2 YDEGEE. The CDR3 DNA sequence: TGTGCCAGCGCTCCGGGACAGCACTCTGGGGCCAACGTCCTGACTTTC. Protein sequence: CASAPGQHSGANVLTF.

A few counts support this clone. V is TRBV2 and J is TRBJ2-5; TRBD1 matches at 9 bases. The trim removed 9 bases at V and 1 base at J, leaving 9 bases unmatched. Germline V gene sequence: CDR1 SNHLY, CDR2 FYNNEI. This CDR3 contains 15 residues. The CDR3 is CASDMGTGFQETQYF. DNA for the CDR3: TGTGCCAGTGATATGGGGACAGGGTTCCAAGAGACCCAGTACTTC.

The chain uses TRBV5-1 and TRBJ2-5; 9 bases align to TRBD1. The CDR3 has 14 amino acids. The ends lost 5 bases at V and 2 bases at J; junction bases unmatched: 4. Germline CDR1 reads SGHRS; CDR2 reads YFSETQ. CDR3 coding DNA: TGCGCCAGCAGAAGGGGACAGGGTCAAGAGACCCAGTACTTC. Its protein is CASRRGQGQETQYF.

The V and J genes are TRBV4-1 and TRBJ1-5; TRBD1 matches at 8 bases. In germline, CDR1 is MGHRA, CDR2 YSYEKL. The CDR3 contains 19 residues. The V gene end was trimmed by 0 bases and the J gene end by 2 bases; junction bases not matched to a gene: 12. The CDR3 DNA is TGCGCCAGCAGCCAAGATTCCCTAACAGGGGGGGGTGGCAATCAGCCCCAGCATTTT. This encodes CASSQDSLTGGGGNQPQHF.

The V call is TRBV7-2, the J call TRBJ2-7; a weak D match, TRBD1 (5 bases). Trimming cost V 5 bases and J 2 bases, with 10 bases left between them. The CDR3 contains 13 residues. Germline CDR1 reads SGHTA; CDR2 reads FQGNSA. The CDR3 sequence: CASSIQGPYEQYF. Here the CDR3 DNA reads TGTGCCAGCAGCATTCAGGGCCCCTACGAGCAGTACTTC.

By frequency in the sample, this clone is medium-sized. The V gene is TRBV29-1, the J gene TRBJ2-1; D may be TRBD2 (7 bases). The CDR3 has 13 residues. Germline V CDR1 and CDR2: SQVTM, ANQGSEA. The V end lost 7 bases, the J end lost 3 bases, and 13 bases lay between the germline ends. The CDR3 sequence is CSGGGDHYNEQFF. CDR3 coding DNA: TGCAGCGGAGGGGGGGATCACTACAATGAGCAGTTCTTC.

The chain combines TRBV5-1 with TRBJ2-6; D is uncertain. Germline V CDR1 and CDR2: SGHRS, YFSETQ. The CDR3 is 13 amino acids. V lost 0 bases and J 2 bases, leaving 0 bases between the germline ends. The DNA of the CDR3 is TGCGCCAGCAGCTTGGCTGGGGCCAACGTCCTGACTTTC. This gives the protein CASSLAGANVLTF.